The rows below give T cell receptor beta chains drawn from one sample of a study of T cell responses to AZD1222 COVID-19 vaccine. Produced via immunoSEQ multiplex PCR; TCRdb's table is partial and in-frame only. This sample has approximately 260,000 clones, with about 92% found just once. The sample consisted of peripheral blood, taken on day 0 of AZD1222 vaccination. These receptors all stem from an adult in good health. Both conserved end residues are part of each CDR3. A D gene is named only where the DNA matches it firmly. Size is stated for part of the rows, as once, few or many counts, or as a class when the clone is expanded.

TRBV15	TRBJ2-3	-	TRBD1	TGTGCCACCAGCAGACAACCGGGACAGGACTACGATACGCAGTATTTT	CATSRQPGQDYDTQYF
TRBV19	TRBJ2-3	-	TRBD2	TGTGCCAGTAGTAGGGCTCTCGGGGGGTTCACAGATACGCAGTATTTT	CASSRALGGFTDTQYF
TRBV28	TRBJ2-2	-	TRBD2	TGTGCCAGCAGTACCCTAGCGGGAGGGCCTTACAGAGGGGAGCTGTTTTTT	CASSTLAGGPYRGELFF
TRBV2	TRBJ1-6	-	TRBD1	TGTGCCAGCAGTCTGACAGGGCGGTCGGGCTCACCCCTCCACTTT	CASSLTGRSGSPLHF
TRBV18	TRBJ2-2	-	TRBD1	TGTGCCAGCTCACCCCCGACAGGGGGTATAAGCACCGGGGAGCTGTTTTTT	CASSPPTGGISTGELFF
TRBV10-2	TRBJ1-1	-	TRBD1	TGCGCCAGCAGTGAGACCGACAGGGGGCAGGCTTTCTTT	CASSETDRGQAFF
TRBV7-9	TRBJ2-1	-	TRBD2	TGTGCCAGCAGCTTCCTAGCGGGGGGGCCTAATGAGCAGTTCTTC	CASSFLAGGPNEQFF
TRBV19	TRBJ2-7	-	-	TGTGCCAGTAGTGAGACAGCGGATCCCTACGAGCAGTACTTC	CASSETADPYEQYF
TRBV5-4	TRBJ1-5	-	-	TGTGCCAGCAGCTTGCCTAATCAGCCCCAGCATTTT	CASSLPNQPQHF
TRBV18	TRBJ2-3	-	-	TGTGCCAGCTCACCGAACAGGGTGTCTCCCTACACAGATACGCAGTATTTT	CASSPNRVSPYTDTQYF
TRBV18	TRBJ2-7	-	TRBD2	TGTGCCAGCTCACCCCCCACTAGCGGGGCGTACTACGAGCAGTACTTC	CASSPPTSGAYYEQYF
TRBV28	TRBJ2-2	-	TRBD1	TGTGCCAGCAGTCCCCCTACAGGCAGGGGGCATTACGGGGAGCTGTTTTTT	CASSPPTGRGHYGELFF
TRBV6-5	TRBJ2-2	-	TRBD1	TGTGCCAGCAGCACAGGGGGCGCAACCGGGGAGCTGTTTTTT	CASSTGGATGELFF
TRBV19	TRBJ1-5	few	TRBD1	TGTGCCAGTAGTCCTAGGGGGCGCAATCAGCCCCAGCATTTT	CASSPRGRNQPQHF